The 27 T cell receptor beta chains listed next were all sequenced from one sample in a study of blood T cells in healthy people across ages. A second PCR of roughly 7 to 11 cycles used a sample-barcoded 5' primer and a J-beta primer mix. TCRdb recomputed calls from the 5' RACE reads with MiXCR, one row per CDR3 protein. The sample comprises about 700,000 distinct CDR3 sequences, approximately 29% of which are singletons, and 15% rests with the top ten. The sample comprised blood. These receptors were taken from an elderly woman in good health.

This clonotype was detected only a few times. A much larger clone is a single base away; this may be a read error. This chain's CDR3 is CASSFSPYPDRANEQYF. CDR3 sequence (DNA): TGCGCCAGCAGCTTTTCCCCCTATCCGGACAGGGCCAATGAGCAGTACTTC. V is TRBV5-1 and J is TRBJ2-5, with 8 nucleotides matching TRBD1. The ends lost 2 bases at V and 11 bases at J; junction bases unmatched: 20. Germline CDR1 is SGHRS and CDR2 is YFSETQ. The CDR3 runs 17 residues.

This clonotype was counted ten times or more. The chain joins TRBV6-1 to TRBJ1-5; possible D gene TRBD1, 6 bases. V lost 0 bases to trimming and J lost 1 base, with 10 bases between them. This CDR3 has 16 amino acids. The germline CDR1 and CDR2 sequences are MNHNS and SASEGT. CDR3 coding DNA: TGTGCCAGCAGTGAAGCGGCGGGGGCCAGCAATCAGCCCCAGCATTTT. This gives the protein CASSEAAGASNQPQHF.

CDR3 in amino acids: CASSFVQTNVLTF. In DNA, the CDR3 is TGTGCCAGCAGTTTTGTACAAACCAACGTCCTGACTTTC. The chain is built from TRBV28 and TRBJ2-6; D is uncertain. Germline V lookup: CDR1 MDHEN, CDR2 SYDVKM. The germline V and J ends were trimmed by 3 bases and 8 bases, with 8 bases remaining between them. CDR3 length: 13 amino acids.

This clonotype was seen only once. At one of its ends the junction is not consistent with the germline gene, which may arise from a read error. The chain combines TRBV9 with TRBJ1-4, with a tentative D call TRBD1 (5 bases). This CDR3 is 17 amino acids long. From germline, CDR1 is SGDLS and CDR2 YYNGEE. The CDR3 protein is CASSVTGGGATNEKRFF. The CDR3 bases are TGTGCCAGCAGCGTCACCGGGGGGGGTGCAACCAATGAAAAACGGTTTTTT.

This clonotype was observed many times. The chain has TRBV7-9 and TRBJ2-3; 8 bases line up with TRBD1. V gave up 3 bases and J gave up 0 bases; unmatched junction bases: 5. The CDR3 runs to 16 residues. Germline assignment: CDR1 SEHNR and CDR2 FQNEAQ (reference sequence). In DNA form, the CDR3 reads TGTGCCAGCAGCTTTTCCGGGACAGGAAGCACAGATACGCAGTATTTT. Amino acids: CASSFSGTGSTDTQYF. The full variable domain, with the rest looked up from reference TRBV7-9 and TRBJ2-3, is DTGVSQNPRHKITKRGQNVTFRCDPISEHNRLYWYRQTLGQGPEFLTYFQNEAQLEKSRLLSDRFSAERPKGSFSTLEIQRTEQGDSAMYLCASSFSGTGSTDTQYFGPGTRLTVL.

As to this clonotype: A read error may be the cause here, since a much bigger clone is one base away. The chain has TRBV7-2 and TRBJ2-7; D might be TRBD1 or TRBD2, each matching 6 bases. This CDR3 is 13 amino acids long. CDR1 is SGHTA, CDR2 FQGNSA, per germline. CDR3 bases: TGTGCCAGCAGCGCGGACGGGGGCTTCGAGCGGTACTTC. This encodes CASSADGGFERYF.

This clonotype was recorded at least ten times. The V and J genes are TRBV9 and TRBJ2-3; TRBD2 is a possible D gene (7 bases). Germline V CDR1 and CDR2: SGDLS, YYNGEE. V dropped 6 bases and J dropped 1 base, with 15 bases sitting between them. The CDR3 length is 15 residues. CDR3 residues: CASTLMGGRTDTQYF. The CDR3 DNA reads TGTGCCAGCACCCTAATGGGGGGGCGCACAGATACGCAGTATTTT.

This clonotype has a single count. This may be a read error: a much more frequent sequence differs by one nucleotide. This CDR3 is CSASLYVGDEQCF. CDR3 nucleotides: TGCAGTGCTAGCTTATATGTAGGCGACGAGCAGTGCTTC. The chain carries TRBV20-1 and TRBJ2-7; D ambiguous. CDR1 DFQATT and CDR2 SNEGSKA come from the germline V gene (reference sequence). The CDR3 extends over 13 amino acids.

The table lists this clonotype with many counts. The chain employs TRBV6-1 and TRBJ2-5; the D call may be TRBD1 or TRBD2 (5 bases each). CDR3 length equals 14 residues. In germline, CDR1 is MNHNS, CDR2 SASEGT. Deletions cut 2 bases from V and 11 bases from J, with 18 bases between. CDR3: CASSEFQRMGEQYF. The CDR3 nucleotides read TGTGCCAGCAGTGAATTTCAGCGGATGGGGGAGCAGTACTTC.

This clonotype was counted only a few times. Just one base apart from a much larger clone, this may be a read error. The CDR3 DNA reads TGCGCCAGCAGCTTGGCGGGGACAGGGAGCCATGAGCAGTTCTTC. This gives the protein CASSLAGTGSHEQFF. The chain uses TRBV5-1 and TRBJ2-1; TRBD1 matches 9 bases. V was pared by 0 bases and J by 8 bases, with 6 bases of the junction left unmatched. CDR3 size: 15 residues. Germline V gene sequence: CDR1 SGHRS, CDR2 YFSETQ.

The J gene is TRBJ1-2, the V gene TRBV28; D uncertain. The CDR3 runs to 14 residues. CDR1 MDHEN and CDR2 SYDVKM come from the germline V gene. The V and J ends lost 5 bases and 4 bases respectively, with 14 bases between them. CDR3 amino acids: CASSPVGQSYGYTF. The CDR3 DNA sequence: TGTGCCAGCAGTCCCGTCGGGCAGAGCTATGGCTACACCTTC.

Only a few counts were recorded for this clonotype. V usage is TRBV7-2 and J usage is TRBJ1-1; 7 nucleotides match TRBD1. V was clipped by 4 bases and J by 11 bases; unmatched bases: 7. The CDR3 is 12 residues long. Germline assignment: CDR1 SGHTA and CDR2 FQGNSA. The DNA of the CDR3 is TGTGCCAGCAGCTCCGACAGGGTCAGCGCTTTCTTT. This translates into CASSSDRVSAFF.

This clonotype turned up a few times. This rearrangement joins TRBV5-1 to TRBJ1-1; D uncertain. The V gene lost 4 bases and the J gene lost 3 bases, with 13 bases spanning the gap. Germline assignment: CDR1 SGHRS and CDR2 YFSETQ. This CDR3 is built from 14 residues. The CDR3 loop reads CASSQQPGYTEAFF. Here the CDR3 DNA reads TGCGCCAGCAGCCAACAACCGGGGTACACTGAAGCTTTCTTT. The full variable domain, in which reference TRBV5-1 and TRBJ1-1 provide the parts outside the CDR3, is KAGVTQTPRYLIKTRGQQVTLSCSPISGHRSVSWYQQTPGQGLQFLFEYFSETQRNKGNFPGRFSGRQFSNSRSEMNVSTLELGDSALYLCASSQQPGYTEAFFGQGTRLTVV.

In its sample, this clonotype was seen many times. The rearrangement links TRBV7-3 to TRBJ2-7; 7 bases are a match to TRBD1. The germline CDR1 and CDR2 sequences are SGHTA and FQGTGA. The CDR3 consists of 14 residues. Trimming at V came to 2 bases and at J to 5 bases, leaving 6 bases not matched to a gene. CDR3 sequence reads: CASSLRGGLHEQYF. For the CDR3, the DNA is TGTGCCAGCAGCTTACGAGGGGGCCTTCACGAGCAGTACTTC.

This clonotype was detected ten times or more. This rearrangement joins TRBV7-2 to TRBJ2-7; 7 bases line up with TRBD2. Germline assignment: CDR1 SGHTA and CDR2 FQGNSA. V was pared by 3 bases and J by 4 bases, with 9 bases of the junction left unmatched. The CDR3 extends over 15 amino acids. The DNA for the CDR3 is TGTGCCAGCAGCTTGGGCTCGGGGGGAAATTACGAGCAGTACTTC. Its protein product is CASSLGSGGNYEQYF.

This rearrangement joins TRBV5-1 to TRBJ1-1; 8 bases are a match to TRBD1. The CDR3 totals 13 residues. The germline V gene has CDR1 SGHRS and CDR2 YFSETQ. V lost 4 bases, J lost 4 bases, and 3 bases stayed unmatched. This chain's CDR3 is CASSRTGPTEAFF. The CDR3 nucleotides read TGCGCCAGCAGCCGGACAGGGCCCACTGAAGCTTTCTTT.

Comments on this clonotype: A much larger clone differs by one base, so this may be a read error. The chain recombines TRBV20-1 with TRBJ2-5; D ambiguous. This CDR3 is built from 11 residues. Germline CDR1 is DFQATT and CDR2 is SNEGSKA (reference sequence). In DNA, the CDR3 is TGCAGGGCTAGAGAGTCGGAGACCCAGTACTTC. It yields the protein CRARESETQYF.

This clonotype was counted between two and nine times. An end of the junction differs from the germline gene, which may be a read error. V is TRBV2 and J is TRBJ1-1, with a weak D call TRBD1 (6 bases). CDR1 and CDR2 (germline): SNHLY, FYNNEI. This CDR3 spans 14 amino acids. The CDR3 spells CASIEGGVNTEAFF. Here the CDR3 DNA reads TGTGCCAGCATTGAAGGGGGGGTCAACACTGAAGCTTTCTTT.

This clonotype showed up just a few times. Just one base apart from a much larger clone, this may be a read error. The gene calls are TRBV7-2 and TRBJ2-5, with D possibly TRBD1 on 7 matching bases. Germline CDR1 reads SGHTA; CDR2 reads FQGNSA. V lost 4 bases and J lost 5, with 17 bases in between. The CDR3 consists of 15 residues. The DNA of the CDR3 is TGTGCCAGCAGCTCATGGGCAGGGGGGTGGGAGACCCAGTACTTC. Its translation is CASSSWAGGWETQYF.

The sample holds many counts of this clonotype. The chain has TRBV7-2 and TRBJ2-3; D gene unclear. From germline, CDR1 is SGHTA and CDR2 FQGNSA. The V end was cut by 8 bases, the J end by 0 bases, with 12 bases between. This CDR3 has 14 residues. Here the CDR3 reads CASRFGPSTDTQYF. The CDR3 bases are TGTGCCAGCCGGTTTGGGCCTAGCACAGATACGCAGTATTTT.

This clonotype was found a few times. Since a much larger clone is just one base distant, this may be a read error. The chain couples TRBV5-1 to TRBJ2-1; D possibly corresponds to TRBD2 (5 bases). The end of the DNA aligns better with TRBJ2-7, so the J call may be wrong. Germline CDR1 SGHRS, CDR2 YFSETQ. This CDR3 has 15 amino acids. The CDR3 sequence: CASSLYSGGNNEQYF. CDR3 DNA sequence: TGCGCCAGCAGCTTGTACTCAGGAGGCAACAATGAGCAGTACTTC.

This clonotype has at least ten counts. The chain uses TRBV6-2 or TRBV6-3 and TRBJ1-2; 8 bases match TRBD1. CDR1 MNHEY and CDR2 SVGEGT come from the germline V gene. J gave up 8 bases and V 0 bases, and 5 bases lay outside the gene matches. This CDR3 is built from 14 residues. The CDR3 region is CASSYSGRGHGYTF. CDR3 nucleotide sequence: TGTGCCAGCAGTTACTCCGGCAGGGGGCACGGCTACACCTTC.

J is TRBJ1-2 and V is TRBV5-1; maybe TRBD1 (6 bases). Trimming pared 3 bases from V and 8 bases from J, leaving 23 bases between. The CDR3 spans 16 residues. CDR1 is SGHRS, CDR2 YFSETQ, per germline. CDR3 sequence reads: CASSSPSTTGPGGYTF. The CDR3 DNA reads TGCGCCAGCAGCTCCCCCTCGACAACAGGGCCGGGAGGCTACACCTTC. Complete variable domain (other parts from reference TRBV5-1 and TRBJ1-2): KAGVTQTPRYLIKTRGQQVTLSCSPISGHRSVSWYQQTPGQGLQFLFEYFSETQRNKGNFPGRFSGRQFSNSRSEMNVSTLELGDSALYLCASSSPSTTGPGGYTFGSGTRLTVV.

A remark on this clonotype: At one of its ends the junction is not consistent with the germline gene, which may arise from a read error. The V call is TRBV7-9, the J call TRBJ2-1; D unresolved. The CDR3 sequence is 15 residues long. Germline CDR1 reads SEHNR; CDR2 reads FQNEAQ (reference sequence). CDR3 nucleotides: TGTGCCAGCAGCTTAGCTGGCACGAGTTACAGTGAGCAGTTCTTC. Protein product: CASSLAGTSYSEQFF.

Ten or more counts support this clonotype. The gene calls are TRBV9 and TRBJ1-1; 7 nucleotides agree with TRBD1. The CDR3 is 15 amino acids. Germline trimming cut 1 base from V and 2 bases from J; bases unmatched to any gene: 5. Germline lookup yields CDR1 SGDLS and CDR2 YYNGEE. CDR3 DNA sequence: TGTGCCAGCAGCGTATCGGCAGGGGGAAACACTGAAGCTTTCTTT. Translating it yields CASSVSAGGNTEAFF. The full variable domain, with the rest looked up from reference TRBV9 and TRBJ1-1, is DSGVTQTPKHLITATGQRVTLRCSPRSGDLSVYWYQQSLDQGLQFLIQYYNGEERAKGNILERFSAQQFPDLHSELNLSSLELGDSALYFCASSVSAGGNTEAFFGQGTRLTVV.

This clonotype was seen a few times. The J gene is TRBJ1-3, the V gene TRBV5-1, with 8 bases fitting TRBD1. Per germline, CDR1 SGHRS and CDR2 YFSETQ. The CDR3 covers 15 residues. V shed 2 bases, J shed 0 bases, and the junction held 1 base outside the gene matches. In DNA, the CDR3 is TGCGCCAGCAGCTTCGGGACAGGCTCTGGAAACACCATATATTTT. It translates to CASSFGTGSGNTIYF.

This clonotype was detected ten times or more. The genes are TRBV27 and TRBJ2-5; 8 positions agree with TRBD1. V lost 5 bases, J lost 5 bases, and 16 bases stayed unmatched. From germline, CDR1 is MNHEY and CDR2 SMNVEV (reference sequence). CDR3 length: 17 residues. The CDR3 loop is CASSPPLGPGGAETQYF. Here the CDR3 DNA reads TGTGCCAGCAGTCCTCCTTTAGGGCCAGGGGGCGCGGAGACCCAGTACTTC.